Below, 13 T cell receptor beta chains from the same sample are listed, as sequenced in a study of vaccination effects on CD4 cells after COVID-19. Culture lasted roughly 9 days before CD4+ T cell isolation. The person had a PCR-confirmed SARS-CoV-2 infection during March to December 2020. Two-dose BNT162b2 or mRNA-1273 vaccination was given to participants. TCRdb's table, derived via immunoSEQ multiplex PCR, lists solely in-frame clones and lacks some. The sample consists of about 34,000 clones, around 72% of them appearing once. For these receptors, no antigen is known. This specimen consisted of CD4+ T cells from PBMCs cultured without peptide, obtained after COVID-19 vaccination. Every receptor here comes from a human donor who had a prior SARS-CoV-2 infection.

CDR3 protein: CAISESQRSTDTQYF. The CDR3 nucleotides read TGTGCCATCAGTGAGTCGCAGCGCAGCACAGATACGCAGTATTTT. The chain carries TRBV10-3 and TRBJ2-3; D unclear. From germline, CDR1 is ENHRY and CDR2 SYGVKD. Trimming took 0 bases from V and 0 from J, leaving 7 bases between them. CDR3 length equals 15 residues.

This clone was seen a few times. The chain couples TRBV21-1 to TRBJ1-2; the table gives TRBD1 as D, unverified against the DNA. TRBV21-1 is an annotated pseudogene. The CDR3 length is 14 residues. CDR3 sequence: CASSAEGGSYGYTF. CDR3 DNA: TGTGCCAGCAGCGCGGAAGGGGGCTCCTATGGCTACACCTTC.

This chain joins TRBV7-2 and TRBJ2-4; D not certain. Germline V gene lookup returns CDR1 SGHTA and CDR2 FQGNSA. V lost 0 bases and J lost 3, with 9 bases in between. CDR3 size: 15 residues. The CDR3 spells CASSLAALDKNIQYF. Written as DNA, the CDR3 is TGTGCCAGCAGCTTAGCGGCGCTAGACAAAAACATTCAGTACTTC.

This clone ranks as medium-sized. V and J are TRBV7-9 and TRBJ1-2, with D possibly being TRBD1 (5 bases). The CDR3 is 13 amino acids. Trimming took 5 bases from V and 9 from J, leaving 16 bases between them. Germline V CDR1 and CDR2: SEHNR, FQNEAQ (reference sequence). Here the CDR3 reads CASSPGGERSYTF. CDR3 nucleotide sequence: TGTGCCAGCAGCCCCGGGGGGGAGAGGAGCTACACCTTC.

This clone showed up just once. This chain connects TRBV2 to TRBJ2-5, with 12 bases identical to TRBD2. V lost 6 bases to trimming and J lost 4 bases; unmatched junction nucleotides: 9. The CDR3 spans 16 residues. Germline CDR1 reads SNHLY; CDR2 reads FYNNEI. As DNA, the CDR3 is TGTGCCAGCAGGAAGGATCTAGCGGGAGGGGGAGAGACCCAGTACTTC. It yields the protein CASRKDLAGGGETQYF.

This clone was observed a few times. The chain recombines TRBV4-3 with TRBJ2-2; no definite D call. The V gene lost 1 base and the J gene lost 6 bases, with 12 bases spanning the gap. CDR3 length: 15 residues. Germline V gene lookup returns CDR1 LGHNA and CDR2 YSLEER. The CDR3 loop reads CASSQVFTSAGELFF. The CDR3 DNA follows: TGCGCCAGCAGCCAAGTTTTTACGTCGGCCGGGGAGCTGTTTTTT.

The CDR3 spells CASTRQGNSPLHF. The CDR3 DNA is TGTGCCAGCACCCGACAGGGGAATTCACCCCTCCACTTT. The rearrangement links TRBV2 to TRBJ1-6; 8 bases map to TRBD1. From germline, CDR1 is SNHLY and CDR2 FYNNEI. Losses at the gene ends were 7 bases for V and 7 bases for J; bases not matched to a gene: 3. This CDR3 spans 13 amino acids.

The J gene is TRBJ2-1, the V gene TRBV5-4; D is undetermined. This CDR3 comprises 14 residues. The V end was cut by 4 bases, the J end by 3 bases, with 11 bases between. Germline values: CDR1 SGHNT, CDR2 YYREEE (reference sequence). This chain's CDR3 is CASSSSTVYNEQFF. Here the CDR3 DNA reads TGTGCCAGCAGCAGCTCGACGGTCTACAATGAGCAGTTCTTC.

The gene calls are TRBV5-4 and TRBJ2-5; D remains unclear. V shed 0 bases and J shed 5 bases, with 5 bases lying between them. CDR3 length: 12 amino acids. Per the germline V gene, CDR1 is SGHNT and CDR2 is YYREEE (reference sequence). Here the CDR3 DNA reads TGTGCCAGCAGCTTGGACCGGGAGACCCAGTACTTC. This sequence encodes CASSLDRETQYF.

The V and J genes are TRBV5-4 and TRBJ2-1, with TRBD2 as a possible D gene (5 bases). V was cut by 0 bases and J by 0 bases, with 13 bases left in between. In germline, CDR1 is SGHNT, CDR2 YYREEE (reference sequence). The CDR3 has 17 amino acids. The CDR3 sequence is CASSLDGSESSYNEQFF. For the CDR3, the DNA is TGTGCCAGCAGCTTGGACGGTAGCGAGAGCTCCTACAATGAGCAGTTCTTC.

This clone was found a few times. The V gene is TRBV2, the J gene TRBJ2-1; D is uncertain. This CDR3 has 14 amino acids. Germline loops: CDR1 SNHLY, CDR2 FYNNEI. Trimming left V 4 bases short and J 9 bases short, with 16 bases between. The CDR3 DNA reads as TGTGCCAGCAGTGGAGCTTCGAGATTCCTTGAGCAGTTCTTC. Translation: CASSGASRFLEQFF.

V usage is TRBV13 and J usage is TRBJ2-1; 7 positions agree with TRBD2. V lost 1 base and J lost 13; bases outside the gene matches: 7. The CDR3 consists of 13 residues. Per germline, CDR1 PRHDT and CDR2 FYEKMQ (reference sequence). The CDR3 loop reads CASSLVAGVDQFF. The CDR3 nucleotides read TGTGCCAGCAGCTTAGTGGCGGGAGTGGATCAGTTCTTC.

This clone was seen a few times. This chain connects TRBV11-2 to TRBJ2-1; TRBD1 or TRBD2 may be the D gene (6 bases each). The CDR3 runs 13 residues. CDR1 and CDR2 from the germline V gene are SGHAT and FQNNGV. The germline V and J ends were trimmed by 6 bases and 4 bases, with 10 bases remaining between them. CDR3 sequence (DNA): TGTGCCAGCAGGGGAGGACAGTACAATGAGCAGTTCTTC. The encoded protein is CASRGGQYNEQFF.